The rows below give T cell receptor beta chains drawn from one sample of a study of T cell changes during pregnancy in multiple sclerosis. The data were produced by immunoSEQ multiplex PCR, yet TCRdb's version contains in-frame clones alone and is incomplete. The table lists 78,000 or so clones, roughly nine tenths of them singletons. Sample: peripheral blood, taken before pregnancy. The receptors stem from a female donor with multiple sclerosis, enrolled in a pregnancy study. Each CDR3 is given with its conserved first and last residue. Each record gives: J gene, V gene, clone size, D gene, CDR3 DNA, CDR3 protein. A D gene is named only where the DNA matches it firmly. For some rows the clone size is stated as once, few or many, or as a class when expanded; others skip it.

J: TRBJ1-5
V: TRBV6-5
size: NA
D: TRBD1
DNA: TGTGCCAGCAGCCGACAGGCAGGGGGTCAGCCCCAGCATTTT
CDR3: CASSRQAGGQPQHF

J: TRBJ2-3
V: TRBV2
size: once
D: TRBD1
DNA: TGTGCCAGCAGCCTAGTCGGGGGACAGGGGGCAGATACGCAGTATTTT
CDR3: CASSLVGGQGADTQYF

J: TRBJ1-2
V: TRBV4-2
size: NA
D: NA
DNA: TGTGCCAGCAGTCCGAACAGGCATACTAACTATGGCTACACCTTC
CDR3: CASSPNRHTNYGYTF

J: TRBJ1-1
V: TRBV7-9
size: NA
D: NA
DNA: TGTGCCAGCAGCTCTACCAACAAGGGGGAAGCTTTCTTT
CDR3: CASSSTNKGEAFF

J: TRBJ2-3
V: TRBV9
size: NA
D: TRBD2
DNA: TGTGCCAGCAGCGTAGAGGTTAGCGGGACAGATACGCAGTATTTT
CDR3: CASSVEVSGTDTQYF

J: TRBJ2-1
V: TRBV18
size: NA
D: NA
DNA: TGTGCCAGCTCACCCGAGGGACAAGACAATGAGCAGTTCTTC
CDR3: CASSPEGQDNEQFF

J: TRBJ2-7
V: TRBV2
size: NA
D: TRBD2
DNA: TGTGCCAGCAGTGATCCAGGGCTAGCGGGAGCCTACGAGCAGTACTTC
CDR3: CASSDPGLAGAYEQYF

J: TRBJ2-7
V: TRBV5-1
size: NA
D: NA
DNA: TGCGCCAGCAGCTTGGATGCCCACTCGTACGAGCAGTACTTC
CDR3: CASSLDAHSYEQYF

J: TRBJ1-1
V: TRBV27
size: NA
D: TRBD1
DNA: TGTGCCAGCAGTAACAGGGGTAGCACTGAAGCTTTCTTT
CDR3: CASSNRGSTEAFF

J: TRBJ2-7
V: TRBV5-1
size: NA
D: TRBD2
DNA: TGCGCCAGCAGCTTGGAACTAGCGGGATCCTACGAGCAGTACTTC
CDR3: CASSLELAGSYEQYF

J: TRBJ1-1
V: TRBV7-2
size: NA
D: NA
DNA: TGTGCCAGCAGCCACAGCGAGGGCACTGAAGCTTTCTTT
CDR3: CASSHSEGTEAFF

J: TRBJ1-1
V: TRBV9
size: NA
D: TRBD1
DNA: TGTGCCAGCAGCGGGACAGGGGGCAGTCAAACTGAAGCTTTCTTT
CDR3: CASSGTGGSQTEAFF

J: TRBJ2-3
V: TRBV6-1
size: NA
D: TRBD2
DNA: TGTGCCAGCAGTGCCCCGGTACTAGCGGGAGGGAGCACAGATACGCAGTATTTT
CDR3: CASSAPVLAGGSTDTQYF

J: TRBJ2-4
V: TRBV2
size: NA
D: NA
DNA: TGTGCCAGCAGTGTCGAACAGGGTCCGAAAAACATTCAGTACTTC
CDR3: CASSVEQGPKNIQYF

J: TRBJ2-4
V: TRBV19
size: NA
D: NA
DNA: TGTGCCAGTACTTCCCAAACAGGGTCCAAAAACATTCAGTACTTC
CDR3: CASTSQTGSKNIQYF

J: TRBJ2-3
V: TRBV5-1
size: NA
D: TRBD2
DNA: TGCGCCAGCAGCTTGGTTACTAGCGGGAGCGGAGATACGCAGTATTTT
CDR3: CASSLVTSGSGDTQYF

J: TRBJ2-7
V: TRBV30
size: NA
D: TRBD2
DNA: TGTGCCTGGAGTCCTTGGACTAGCGGGATTTACGAGCAGTACTTC
CDR3: CAWSPWTSGIYEQYF

J: TRBJ2-7
V: TRBV27
size: NA
D: NA
DNA: TGTGCCAGCAGATCGCACTTGTTTAGCCACGAGCAGTACTTC
CDR3: CASRSHLFSHEQYF

J: TRBJ2-2
V: TRBV6-5
size: NA
D: TRBD2
DNA: TGTGCCAGCAGTTCACCGGGAGGGGGGAACACCGGGGAGCTGTTTTTT
CDR3: CASSSPGGGNTGELFF

J: TRBJ2-1
V: TRBV7-9
size: NA
D: NA
DNA: TGTGCCAGCAGCTTAGTCGGCAGGGAGCAGTTCTTC
CDR3: CASSLVGREQFF

J: TRBJ1-1
V: TRBV29-1
size: NA
D: NA
DNA: TGCAGCGTCCCCTCGGACAGTGACCCGAACACTGAAGCTTTCTTT
CDR3: CSVPSDSDPNTEAFF

J: TRBJ2-3
V: TRBV5-6
size: NA
D: TRBD1
DNA: TGTGCCAGCAGCTTTCGTTCAGGGACAGCTTCAGATACGCAGTATTTT
CDR3: CASSFRSGTASDTQYF

J: TRBJ2-2
V: TRBV9
size: NA
D: NA
DNA: TGTGCCAGCAGCGCGCGAACCACCGGGGAGCTGTTTTTT
CDR3: CASSARTTGELFF

J: TRBJ2-1
V: TRBV2
size: NA
D: TRBD1
DNA: TGTGCCAGCAGTGAAAAAGGGGGCGTTAAGGGTTATGAGCAGTTCTTC
CDR3: CASSEKGGVKGYEQFF

J: TRBJ2-1
V: TRBV5-1
size: once
D: NA
DNA: TGCGCCAGCAGCTTGCATGTCACGGGTAGGAATGAGCAGTTCTTC
CDR3: CASSLHVTGRNEQFF

J: TRBJ1-2
V: TRBV28
size: NA
D: NA
DNA: TGTGCCAGCAGCCTGACGTCGGGGAGGAACGGCTACACCTTC
CDR3: CASSLTSGRNGYTF

J: TRBJ2-5
V: TRBV6-1
size: NA
D: TRBD2
DNA: TGTGCCAGCAGTGAACTCCCATTTGCGGGAGTACAAGAGACCCAGTACTTC
CDR3: CASSELPFAGVQETQYF

J: TRBJ2-5
V: TRBV5-1
size: once
D: NA
DNA: TGCGCCAGCAGCTTGTCGGGGTATCAAGAGACCCAGTACTTC
CDR3: CASSLSGYQETQYF

J: TRBJ2-3
V: TRBV27
size: NA
D: TRBD2
DNA: TGTGCCGCCTCACCGGGACTAGGTGCAGATACGCAGTATTTT
CDR3: CAASPGLGADTQYF

J: TRBJ1-2
V: TRBV5-6
size: NA
D: NA
DNA: TGTGCCAGCAGCTTGGTGGCAGGGAATATTGGCTACACCTTC
CDR3: CASSLVAGNIGYTF

J: TRBJ1-2
V: TRBV7-3
size: NA
D: NA
DNA: TGTGCCAGCAGCACCGGCCGGGGGAGAGGCGGCTACACCTTC
CDR3: CASSTGRGRGGYTF

J: TRBJ2-7
V: TRBV4-2
size: NA
D: NA
DNA: TGTGCCAGCAGCCAAGAAGGCGACAGATCCTACGAGCAGTACTTC
CDR3: CASSQEGDRSYEQYF

J: TRBJ1-2
V: TRBV7-2
size: NA
D: NA
DNA: TGTGCCAGCAGCTTAGAGCAGGGTTCCTATGGCTACACCTTC
CDR3: CASSLEQGSYGYTF

J: TRBJ1-1
V: TRBV10-3
size: NA
D: NA
DNA: TGTGCCATCGCAGGTCAGCAGGGGCAGGGGCGGATTAGGACTGAAGCTTTCTTT
CDR3: CAIAGQQGQGRIRTEAFF

J: TRBJ1-2
V: TRBV6-5
size: NA
D: TRBD1
DNA: TGTGCCAGCAGTTGGACGGGACAGGGATACTATGGCTACACCTTC
CDR3: CASSWTGQGYYGYTF

J: TRBJ2-3
V: TRBV7-2
size: NA
D: TRBD2
DNA: TGTGCCAGCAGCTACCTAGCGGGGGACACAGATACGCAGTATTTT
CDR3: CASSYLAGDTDTQYF

J: TRBJ1-5
V: TRBV7-6
size: once
D: TRBD1
DNA: TGTGCCAGCAGCCAGACAGGGAACCGCAATCAGCCCCAGCATTTT
CDR3: CASSQTGNRNQPQHF

J: TRBJ1-5
V: TRBV25-1
size: NA
D: TRBD1
DNA: TGTGCCAGCAGTCCCACAGGGGGCAATCAGCCCCAGCATTTT
CDR3: CASSPTGGNQPQHF

J: TRBJ2-3
V: TRBV11-2
size: NA
D: TRBD1
DNA: TGTGCCAGCAGCAAACTTTTGCCCGGGACAGCCACAGATACGCAGTATTTT
CDR3: CASSKLLPGTATDTQYF